This paragraph covers one T cell receptor beta chain sequence. The antigen is not known. The data were obtained in a study of cytomegalovirus exposure and HLA in healthy donors. Overall study: Assignment to the Caucasian-associated ancestry cluster applied to approximately 80% of the approximately 420 genotyped donors. The study, taken as a whole, reports: Cytomegalovirus-associated TCR beta chains were listed, numbering 150 to 200.

The CDR3 has 13 amino acids. CDR1 and CDR2 (germline): SGHTA, FQGNSA. The V and J ends lost 5 bases and 3 bases respectively, with 10 bases between them. The primer mix had 60 Vbeta and 13 Jbeta primers. Sequenced by immunoSEQ multiplex PCR; TCRdb stores in-frame clones only, minus some. The sample records about 210,000 clones, roughly 82% being singletons. V is TRBV7-2 and J is TRBJ1-1; no reliable D call. The receptor was derived from a man in his forties in good health and CMV-seropositive. The sequenced sample was PBMCs. The CDR3: CASSLSGYTEAFF. CDR3 coding DNA: TGTGCCAGCAGCCTTAGCGGGTACACTGAAGCTTTCTTT.